This passage covers 9 T cell receptor beta chains from one sample sequenced in a study of response to subunit inactivated influenza vaccine. TCRdb fed the RT-PCR reads into MiXCR, producing one record per CDR3 protein. This repertoire shows 150,000 to 200,000 distinct CDR3 sequences, about 10% found once; its top ten account for about 40%. Sequencing used CD8+ T cells sorted from PBMCs, obtained less than 25 months after vaccination. The source of these receptors is a man between 45 and 75 years old who received an inactivated influenza vaccine.

At least ten counts were recorded for this clonotype. This sequence joins TRBV15 and TRBJ2-3; tentative D call: TRBD2 (5 bases). CDR1 LNHNV and CDR2 YYDKDF come from the germline V gene (reference sequence). The CDR3 runs to 13 residues. Trimming pared 8 bases from V and 4 bases from J, leaving 13 bases between. The chain's CDR3 is CATLDWFSDTQYF. The DNA of the CDR3 is TGTGCCACCCTGGACTGGTTTTCAGATACGCAGTATTTT.

There are many counts of this clonotype. The rearrangement uses TRBV6-1 and TRBJ2-3, with 10 bases matching TRBD2. Germline V lookup: CDR1 MNHNS, CDR2 SASEGT. The CDR3 contains 15 residues. Losses at the gene ends were 2 bases for V and 6 bases for J; bases not matched to a gene: 5. The CDR3 region is CASSEKAGGPDTQYF. The CDR3 DNA is TGTGCCAGCAGTGAAAAAGCGGGGGGGCCGGATACGCAGTATTTT.

This chain uses TRBV6-1 with TRBJ2-5; maybe TRBD2 (6 bases). Trimming cost V 5 bases and J 5 bases, with 18 bases left between them. The length of the CDR3 is 15 residues. Germline loops: CDR1 MNHNS, CDR2 SASEGT. Written as DNA, the CDR3 is TGTGCCAGCAGTATGGGACCATACGGAGGGGAGACCCAGTACTTC. It codes for CASSMGPYGGETQYF.

Only a few counts were recorded for this clonotype. The rearrangement links TRBV7-8 to TRBJ2-2; a weak D match, TRBD2 (6 bases). Germline lookup yields CDR1 SGHVS and CDR2 FQNEAQ. The CDR3 has 12 residues. Between the trimmed V and J ends, which lost 6 bases and 6 bases, there was a span of 8 bases. As DNA, the CDR3 is TGTGCCAGCAGACCTAGCGCCGGGGAGCTGTTTTTT. It encodes CASRPSAGELFF.

The chain employs TRBV9 and TRBJ2-7; the match to TRBD1 covers 10 bases. Germline CDR1 and CDR2: SGDLS and YYNGEE. This CDR3 comprises 14 residues. The V and J ends lost 0 bases and 6 bases, in that order; junction bases with no gene match: 3. CDR3 coding DNA: TGTGCCAGCAGCGTAGGACAGGGGGCTTTCGAGCAGTACTTC. Encoded protein: CASSVGQGAFEQYF. Supplemented by reference TRBV9 and TRBJ2-7, the full variable domain reads DSGVTQTPKHLITATGQRVTLRCSPRSGDLSVYWYQQSLDQGLQFLIQYYNGEERAKGNILERFSAQQFPDLHSELNLSSLELGDSALYFCASSVGQGAFEQYFGPGTRLTVT.

There are a few counts of this clonotype. This chain connects TRBV7-2 to TRBJ2-3; D might be TRBD2 (6 bases). CDR1 SGHTA and CDR2 FQGNSA come from the germline V gene. This CDR3 region has 14 residues. The ends were cut back, 5 bases at V and 1 base at J, with 10 bases in the middle. CDR3 residues: CASSRELGTDTQYF. CDR3 bases: TGTGCCAGCAGCCGGGAGTTAGGCACAGATACGCAGTATTTT.

A few counts support this clonotype. The rearrangement joins TRBV7-6 to TRBJ2-7; D is perhaps TRBD1 (5 bases). Trimming shortened V by 5 bases and J by 5 bases, and 16 bases separated the two germline ends. This CDR3 has 14 amino acids. Per germline, CDR1 SGHVS and CDR2 FNYEAQ. CDR3 in DNA: TGTGCCAGCAGCCGCGATAGGCAAGGGGACGAGCAGTACTTC. Its protein product is CASSRDRQGDEQYF.

This clonotype occurred a few times. The chain uses TRBV6-1 and TRBJ1-1; TRBD1 is a possible D gene (6 bases). Trimming left V 6 bases short and J 1 base short, with 12 bases between. The V gene's germline CDR1 is MNHNS and CDR2 SASEGT. The CDR3 loop spans 14 amino acids. The CDR3 DNA sequence: TGTGCCAGCAGCCTACAGGGTACGAACACTGAAGCTTTCTTT. Amino acid sequence: CASSLQGTNTEAFF.

This clonotype has a handful of counts. The chain joins TRBV12-3 or TRBV12-4 to TRBJ1-3, with unresolved D. The CDR3 covers 15 residues. V lost 5 bases and J lost 0, with 11 bases in between. CDR3 sequence: CASSIWTDSGNTIYF. The CDR3 bases are TGTGCCAGCAGTATATGGACGGACTCTGGAAACACCATATATTTT.